This passage covers 27 T cell receptor beta chains from one sample sequenced in a study of Graves' ophthalmopathy and Graves' hyperthyroidism. Amplification targeted the TCR beta CDR3 regions, with RNA transcripts as the source material. RT-PCR in the first round used HTBI primers; a second-round multiplex PCR followed. Via MiXCR, TCRdb re-called the multiplex PCR reads, giving one row per CDR3 protein. The table records approximately 150,000 distinct CDR3 sequences, around 39% of them present only once. Sequenced input: peripheral blood. The source is a man between 25 and 39 years old with Graves' ophthalmopathy.

The chain links TRBV11-2 to TRBJ2-7, with D possibly being TRBD1 or TRBD2 (6 bases each). The V gene's germline CDR1 is SGHAT and CDR2 FQNNGV. The CDR3 contains 17 residues. Trimming shortened V by 2 bases and J by 7 bases, and 24 bases separated the two germline ends. CDR3 amino acids: CASSLQGGRRRFWEQYF. CDR3 bases: TGTGCCAGCAGCTTACAAGGGGGGCGACGCCGGTTTTGGGAGCAGTACTTC. The whole variable domain, filled in from reference TRBV11-2 and TRBJ2-7, reads EAGVAQSPRYKIIEKRQSVAFWCNPISGHATLYWYQQILGQGPKLLIQFQNNGVVDDSQLPKDRFSAERLKGVDSTLKIQPAKLEDSAVYLCASSLQGGRRRFWEQYFGPGTRLTVT.

The chain couples TRBV15 to TRBJ1-3, with D possibly TRBD1 on 6 matching bases. The CDR3 has 13 amino acids. Trimming took 5 bases from V and 8 from J, leaving 13 bases between them. CDR1 and CDR2 (germline): LNHNV, YYDKDF (reference sequence). The CDR3 sequence: CATSEQGIDTIYF. CDR3 bases: TGTGCCACCAGCGAACAGGGCATTGACACCATATATTTT.

This clonotype has a handful of counts. V is TRBV6-5 and J is TRBJ1-2, with D hard to call. CDR1 is MNHEY and CDR2 is SVGAGI in the germline V gene. This CDR3 spans 15 amino acids. The V end lost 2 bases, the J end lost 0 bases, and 10 bases lay between the germline ends. The CDR3 loop reads CASSYEFESNYGYTF. The CDR3 nucleotides are TGTGCCAGCAGTTACGAATTCGAGTCTAACTATGGCTACACCTTC.

The J gene is TRBJ2-5, the V gene TRBV6-1; D not resolved. The V end lost 7 bases, the J end lost 5 bases, and 11 bases lay between the germline ends. The CDR3 has 12 residues. Germline V lookup: CDR1 MNHNS, CDR2 SASEGT. CDR3 nucleotide sequence: TGTGCCAGCACCCCCAGTCAGGAGACCCAGTACTTC. This codes for CASTPSQETQYF.

The chain recombines TRBV28 with TRBJ2-7, with 9 bases matching TRBD1. CDR3 length equals 16 residues. Germline assignment: CDR1 MDHEN and CDR2 SYDVKM. With V trimmed by 4 bases and J by 6 bases, 13 bases remained unmatched. Here the CDR3 DNA reads TGTGCCAGCAGTTCTCTTGGGACAGGGCCCCCCGGCGAGCAGTACTTC. It encodes CASSSLGTGPPGEQYF.

This clonotype was seen repeatedly, ten times or more. The V and J genes are TRBV7-8 and TRBJ2-3, with TRBD2 as a possible D gene (5 bases). Germline lookup yields CDR1 SGHVS and CDR2 FQNEAQ. The ends were cut back, 3 bases at V and 2 bases at J, with 21 bases in the middle. CDR3 size: 18 residues. The CDR3 DNA sequence: TGTGCCAGCAGCTTCAGAGCTCCGGGGTACCAAGACACAGATACGCAGTATTTT. It codes for CASSFRAPGYQDTDTQYF. Using reference TRBV7-8 and TRBJ2-3 for the parts outside the CDR3, the full variable domain is GAGVSQSPRYKVAKRGQDVALRCDPISGHVSLFWYQQALGQGPEFLTYFQNEAQLDKSGLPSDRFFAERPEGSVSTLKIQRTQQEDSAVYLCASSFRAPGYQDTDTQYFGPGTRLTVL.

J is TRBJ2-2 and V is TRBV5-1; 10 bases map to TRBD2. The CDR3 sequence is 14 residues long. V lost 7 bases, J lost 5 bases, and 5 bases stayed unmatched. Germline CDR1 and CDR2: SGHRS and YFSETQ. This CDR3 is CASRQREGTGELFF. CDR3 nucleotide sequence: TGCGCCAGCCGCCAGCGGGAGGGGACCGGGGAGCTGTTTTTT.

The chain recombines TRBV7-2 with TRBJ2-5, with a weak D call TRBD2 (6 bases). There are 14 residues in the CDR3. The V gene lost 5 bases and the J gene lost 2 bases, with 12 bases spanning the gap. Germline-derived CDR1 and CDR2 are SGHTA and FQGNSA. The CDR3 DNA is TGTGCCAGCAGCCCAGGACTAACTCAAGAGACCCAGTACTTC. Protein product: CASSPGLTQETQYF. The variable domain in full, completed from reference TRBV7-2 and TRBJ2-5, reads GAGVSQSPSNKVTEKGKDVELRCDPISGHTALYWYRQSLGQGLEFLIYFQGNSAPDKSGLPSDRFSAERTGGSVSTLTIQRTQQEDSAVYLCASSPGLTQETQYFGPGTRLLVL.

The gene calls are TRBV5-1 and TRBJ2-7; tentative D call: TRBD1 (6 bases). The germline CDR1 and CDR2 sequences are SGHRS and YFSETQ. Trimming stripped 5 bases from V and 7 bases from J, with 19 bases between. The length of the CDR3 is 14 residues. The CDR3 spells CASRVGTSRLEQYF. The CDR3 DNA follows: TGCGCCAGCAGGGTCGGGACATCGCGGCTGGAGCAGTACTTC.

This clonotype was observed many times. This chain joins TRBV5-1 and TRBJ1-1, with 10 nucleotides matching TRBD1. Germline V gene lookup returns CDR1 SGHRS and CDR2 YFSETQ. CDR3 length equals 15 residues. V shed 0 bases, J shed 3 bases, and the junction held 2 bases outside the gene matches. CDR3 DNA sequence: TGCGCCAGCAGCTTGGGACAGGGGGCATACACTGAAGCTTTCTTT. This translates into CASSLGQGAYTEAFF.

This clonotype was recorded at least ten times. V and J are TRBV6-1 and TRBJ2-7, with a tentative D call TRBD2 (6 bases). The CDR3 is 14 residues long. V was clipped by 8 bases and J by 6 bases, with 20 bases between them. The germline V gene encodes CDR1 MNHNS and CDR2 SASEGT. The CDR3 loop reads CASGTSSVTIEQYF. The CDR3 DNA reads TGTGCCAGCGGAACCTCTAGCGTGACAATCGAGCAGTACTTC.

V usage is TRBV29-1 and J usage is TRBJ2-7, with 8 nucleotides matching TRBD1. This CDR3 spans 12 amino acids. V trimming: 7 bases; J trimming: 1 base; junction bases outside the gene matches: 3. Germline CDR1 and CDR2: SQVTM and ANQGSEA. CDR3 DNA sequence: TGCAGCGCGCAGGGGGCGTCCTACGAGCAGTACTTC. Translation: CSAQGASYEQYF.

The chain combines TRBV6-2 or TRBV6-3 with TRBJ2-4; the D gene could be TRBD1 or TRBD2 (5 bases each). V was shortened by 2 bases and J by 9 bases, with 23 bases between the two germline ends. CDR3 length equals 17 residues. Germline assignment: CDR1 MNHEY and CDR2 SVGEGT. As DNA, the CDR3 is TGTGCCAGCAGTTACAGGTTGGGGACCACCGGGACGGTCATTCAGTACTTC. Protein product: CASSYRLGTTGTVIQYF.

This chain uses TRBV24-1 with TRBJ2-1; 11 bases fit TRBD2. The V segment lost 5 bases and the J segment 8 bases; nucleotides outside the gene matches: 13. This CDR3 has 17 residues. CDR1 is KGHDR and CDR2 is SFDVKD in the germline V gene. The CDR3 sequence: CATSALGTSGHFDEQFF. CDR3 DNA sequence: TGTGCCACCAGTGCCCTAGGGACTAGCGGCCATTTCGATGAGCAGTTCTTC.

The chain carries TRBV12-3 or TRBV12-4 and TRBJ1-1; a weak D match, TRBD1 (6 bases). V was clipped by 10 bases and J by 2 bases, with 17 bases between them. This CDR3 is built from 14 residues. DNA for the CDR3: TGTGCCATCTTAGCTAGGGGGGCCAACACTGAAGCTTTCTTT. It encodes CAILARGANTEAFF.

The CDR3 is CASSPSITEAFF. CDR3 nucleotides: TGTGCCAGCAGTCCCTCAATTACTGAAGCTTTCTTT. V is TRBV12-3 or TRBV12-4 and J is TRBJ1-1; D gene ambiguous. The CDR3 totals 12 residues. V lost 5 bases and J lost 5, with 9 bases in between.

The V gene is TRBV6-2 or TRBV6-3, the J gene TRBJ2-7, with D tentatively TRBD2 (5 bases). The CDR3 has 14 residues. Germline CDR1 is MNHEY and CDR2 is SVGEGT. Trimming left V 6 bases short and J 2 bases short, with 14 bases between. This chain's CDR3 is CASRSLSGPYEQYF. For the CDR3, the DNA is TGTGCCAGCAGATCCCTAAGCGGTCCCTACGAGCAGTACTTC.

CDR3 region: CASTPTSGTSAEQYF. CDR3 sequence (DNA): TGTGCCAGCACCCCGACTAGCGGGACGTCTGCCGAGCAGTACTTC. The V gene is TRBV12-3 or TRBV12-4, the J gene TRBJ2-7, with 11 nucleotides matching TRBD2. V lost 7 bases and J lost 6; bases outside the gene matches: 11. This CDR3 spans 15 amino acids.

This clonotype was observed many times. The chain is built from TRBV7-9 and TRBJ2-2; D not certain. Per germline, CDR1 SEHNR and CDR2 FQNEAQ (reference sequence). V gave up 5 bases and J gave up 5 bases, with 12 bases separating them. The CDR3 consists of 14 residues. CDR3 loop: CASSPRGVTGELFF. CDR3 nucleotides: TGTGCCAGCAGCCCCCGAGGAGTAACCGGGGAGCTGTTTTTT.

This clonotype was counted many times. The gene calls are TRBV7-3 and TRBJ2-6; 8 nucleotides align to TRBD2. V lost 5 bases, J lost 4 bases, and 16 bases stayed unmatched. The germline V gene has CDR1 SGHTA and CDR2 FQGTGA. The CDR3 covers 19 residues. The CDR3 is CASSLTQAGALLGANVLTF. The CDR3 coding sequence is TGTGCCAGCAGCCTCACTCAAGCGGGAGCGCTCCTAGGGGCCAACGTCCTGACTTTC.

This clonotype was counted only a few times. The V call is TRBV7-9, the J call TRBJ2-7; D might be TRBD2 (6 bases). The V end lost 5 bases, the J end lost 13 bases, and 21 bases lay between the germline ends. Germline V CDR1 and CDR2: SEHNR, FQNEAQ (reference sequence). The CDR3 totals 13 residues. The CDR3 spells CASSLTGTERNYF. The DNA of the CDR3 is TGTGCCAGCAGCCTCACTGGGACTGAACGGAATTACTTC.

This clonotype has ten or more counts. CDR3 sequence (DNA): TGTGCCAGCAGTGGGGAGGGGGCGACCGGGGAGCTGTTTTTT. Its translation: CASSGEGATGELFF. The chain couples TRBV2 to TRBJ2-2, with D perhaps TRBD1 or TRBD2 (7 bases each). Germline CDR1 SNHLY, CDR2 FYNNEI. The CDR3 is 14 residues long. V dropped 4 bases and J dropped 5 bases, with 11 bases sitting between them.

This clonotype came up many times. The CDR3 sequence is CASSQDMVRRGYGYTF. DNA of the CDR3: TGTGCCAGCAGCCAAGATATGGTCCGGCGGGGCTATGGCTACACCTTC. The chain employs TRBV4-2 and TRBJ1-2; D unclear. Germline assignment: CDR1 LGHNA and CDR2 YNFKEQ. Trimming took off 0 bases at V and 4 bases at J, with 15 bases between the two ends. CDR3 length equals 16 residues.

This clonotype was observed at least ten times. The J gene is TRBJ2-5, the V gene TRBV6-2 or TRBV6-3, with TRBD2 as a possible D gene (5 bases). With 5 bases removed from V and 5 bases from J, the gap between germline ends came to 18 bases. The CDR3 loop spans 15 amino acids. The V gene's germline CDR1 is MNHEY and CDR2 SVGEGT. The CDR3 spells CASSPDPPRRETQYF. CDR3 bases: TGTGCCAGCAGTCCTGACCCCCCTCGGAGGGAGACCCAGTACTTC.

V usage is TRBV7-9 and J usage is TRBJ1-3; no definite D call. V lost 0 bases and J 4 bases, leaving 10 bases between the germline ends. The CDR3 has 15 residues. CDR1 and CDR2 from the germline V gene are SEHNR and FQNEAQ (reference sequence). The CDR3 DNA reads as TGTGCCAGCAGCTTAGCACAGTTATCCGGAAACACCATATATTTT. Its translation: CASSLAQLSGNTIYF.

This clonotype was observed many times. The rearrangement uses TRBV10-3 and TRBJ1-5; possible D gene TRBD1, 6 bases. This CDR3 contains 14 residues. V was pared by 4 bases and J by 6 bases, with 13 bases between. The V gene's germline CDR1 is ENHRY and CDR2 SYGVKD. In nucleotides, the CDR3 is TGTGCCATCAGTGCTAGTGGGGGGCGTCAGCCCCAGCATTTT. It yields the protein CAISASGGRQPQHF.

This clonotype was observed many times. The genes are TRBV7-9 and TRBJ1-1; tentatively, D is TRBD1 (6 bases). Trimming removed 5 bases at V and 8 bases at J, with 12 bases between. The CDR3 loop spans 12 amino acids. CDR1 and CDR2 (germline): SEHNR, FQNEAQ (reference sequence). The CDR3 region has the DNA TGTGCCAGCAGCCTCTTAGGGGGGGAAGCTTTCTTT. It yields the protein CASSLLGGEAFF.